This T cell receptor (beta chain) was sequenced in a study of T-cell reconstitution after alpha-beta-depleted transplantation in children. Unique molecular identifiers were built into the TCRbeta library. TCRdb processed the PCR reads anew with MiXCR; each CDR3 protein has one entry. Of hundreds of thousands of distinct CDR3 sequences in the sample, 12% are singletons; the top ten hold over 2%. The junction had 13 bases not matched to a gene; V was cut back by 2 bases and J by 4 bases. Germline V gene sequence: CDR1 LNHNV, CDR2 YYDKDF (reference sequence). The CDR3 consists of 18 residues. The sequencing here drew on PBMCs from the stem cell graft donor, taken from the stem cell graft. The chain recombines TRBV15 with TRBJ1-2, with TRBD1 matching 10 bases. The TCR sequence derives from a human donor who donated a stem cell graft to a child with acute lymphoblastic leukemia. The CDR3 here is CATSRRGQGPQLLYGYTF. In DNA, the CDR3 is TGTGCCACCAGCAGACGGGGACAGGGGCCTCAACTCCTCTATGGCTACACCTTC.